A selection of T cell receptor beta chains follows, all from one sample in a study of early T cells in non-severe SARS-CoV-2 infection. TCRdb fed the 5' RACE reads into MiXCR, producing one record per CDR3 protein. The sample holds about 58,000 distinct CDR3 sequences; around 12% are singletons and the top ten take 3% to 4.5%. The sample taken for sequencing was whole blood. These receptors originate from an adult who was a healthcare worker with PCR-confirmed SARS-CoV-2 infection or an uninfected control (not recorded which). The CDR3 runs from the conserved cysteine through the conserved F or W. The D gene is left open where the match is weak. Clone size is stated in some rows and not others, as once, few, many or a class when expanded.

>TRBJ2-7|TRBV6-5|TRBD1|few
CASSLPGQAPYEQYF
TGTGCCAGCAGTCTACCGGGACAGGCACCCTACGAGCAGTACTTC
>TRBJ1-2|TRBV28|.|few
CASSFLSLPGAYGYTF
TGTGCCAGCAGCTTTCTTTCCCTTCCAGGGGCCTATGGCTACACCTTC
>TRBJ2-1|TRBV7-8|.|.
CASSSWGEEQFF
TGTGCCAGCAGCTCCTGGGGAGAGGAGCAGTTCTTC
>TRBJ2-1|TRBV29-1|TRBD2|many
CSVFSLAGAVNEQFF
TGCAGCGTATTCTCCTTAGCGGGAGCGGTCAATGAGCAGTTCTTC
>TRBJ2-2|TRBV21-1|.|many
CASSKRLAVNTGELFF
TGTGCCAGCAGCAAACGGCTAGCGGTGAACACCGGGGAGCTGTTTTTT
>TRBJ2-2|TRBV7-8|TRBD2|few
CASSLNTAGVTGELFF
TGTGCCAGCAGCTTAAATACGGCGGGAGTCACCGGGGAGCTGTTTTTT
>TRBJ1-6|TRBV6-6|TRBD1|many
CASSPTGALNSPLHF
TGTGCCAGCAGCCCCACAGGGGCTCTGAATTCACCCCTCCACTTT
>TRBJ2-7|TRBV2|TRBD2|few
CASVAGLSYEQYF
TGTGCCAGCGTAGCGGGGCTCTCCTACGAGCAGTACTTC
>TRBJ1-5|TRBV29-1|.|many
CSVGQANQPQHF
TGCAGCGTGGGGCAGGCCAATCAGCCCCAGCATTTT
>TRBJ2-6|TRBV28|.|.
CASSLQGGGANVLTF
TGTGCCAGCAGTTTACAGGGTGGTGGGGCCAACGTCCTGACTTTC
>TRBJ2-7|TRBV4-2|.|few
CASSQTPSALSYEQYF
TGTGCCAGCAGCCAAACCCCTAGCGCCCTCTCCTACGAGCAGTACTTC
>TRBJ2-7|TRBV7-2|TRBD1|.
CASSFGGTGINEQYF
TGTGCCAGCAGCTTCGGCGGGACAGGGATCAACGAGCAGTACTTC
>TRBJ2-7|TRBV11-2|.|.
CASSLGPRGDYEQYF
TGTGCCAGCAGCTTAGGACCCAGGGGGGACTACGAGCAGTACTTC
>TRBJ1-1|TRBV6-5|TRBD1|few
CASSFSGTGGGGEAFF
TGTGCCAGCAGTTTCTCCGGGACAGGGGGGGGAGGTGAAGCTTTCTTT
>TRBJ1-2|TRBV12-3/TRBV12-4|.|many
CASTPGGYGYTF
TGTGCCAGCACTCCCGGGGGCTATGGCTACACCTTC
>TRBJ2-1|TRBV11-2|.|few
CASSSPWGEDNEQFF
TGTGCCAGCAGTTCTCCCTGGGGGGAGGACAATGAGCAGTTCTTC
>TRBJ2-3|TRBV7-8|TRBD1|few
CASSLRDRDTDTQYF
TGTGCCAGCAGCTTACGCGACAGGGACACAGATACGCAGTATTTT
>TRBJ2-3|TRBV6-1|.|many
CASRALFPTDTQYF
TGTGCCAGCAGGGCTTTATTTCCCACAGATACGCAGTATTTT
>TRBJ2-7|TRBV2|.|many
CASKYGRDSYEQYF
TGTGCCAGCAAGTATGGGCGGGACTCCTACGAGCAGTACTTC
>TRBJ1-2|TRBV19|.|many
CASTSSAGVGYGYTF
TGTGCCAGTACCTCATCCGCAGGCGTGGGATATGGCTACACCTTC
>TRBJ1-3|TRBV5-4|.|few
CASSLRGAGNTIYF
TGTGCCAGCAGCTTGCGAGGGGCTGGAAACACCATATATTTT
>TRBJ2-5|TRBV7-8|.|.
CASNKGGGRGETQYF
TGTGCCAGCAACAAGGGGGGAGGCCGGGGAGAGACCCAGTACTTC
>TRBJ1-1|TRBV11-2|.|.
CASSFGFQGEAFF
TGTGCCAGCAGCTTTGGGTTTCAGGGCGAAGCTTTCTTT
>TRBJ2-3|TRBV9|TRBD1|.
CASSEGQGRTDTQYF
TGTGCCAGCAGCGAGGGACAGGGTCGGACAGATACGCAGTATTTT
>TRBJ2-1|TRBV20-1|.|.
CSAQGGHREQFF
TGCAGTGCCCAGGGAGGACATCGGGAGCAGTTCTTC
>TRBJ2-7|TRBV29-1|TRBD2|many
CSVESAGVHEQYF
TGCAGCGTTGAGTCAGCGGGAGTACACGAGCAGTACTTC
>TRBJ1-5|TRBV30|.|.
CAWSRQVNQPQHF
TGTGCCTGGAGCAGACAGGTCAATCAGCCCCAGCATTTT
>TRBJ2-3|TRBV18|.|many
CASSPPTIPSTDTQYF
TGTGCCAGCTCACCACCGACAATCCCCAGCACAGATACGCAGTATTTT
>TRBJ2-1|TRBV2|.|few
CASSDISRYNEQFF
TGTGCCAGCAGTGATATTAGCCGGTACAATGAGCAGTTCTTC
>TRBJ2-1|TRBV7-6|.|many
CASSLGAGYNEQFF
TGTGCCAGCAGCTTAGGGGCTGGCTACAATGAGCAGTTCTTC
>TRBJ1-1|TRBV6-4|.|few
CASSRSGGRRGEAFF
TGTGCCAGCAGTCGTAGCGGGGGGCGCAGAGGTGAAGCTTTCTTT
>TRBJ2-1|TRBV18|TRBD1|.
CASSPQTISPGQGNEQFF
TGTGCCAGCTCACCACAAACTATCAGTCCGGGACAGGGCAATGAGCAGTTCTTC
>TRBJ2-3|TRBV4-2|.|many
CASSQDSGTADTQYF
TGTGCCAGCAGCCAAGATAGCGGGACAGCAGATACGCAGTATTTT
>TRBJ1-6|TRBV20-1|.|few
CSARAEGYNSPLHF
TGCAGTGCTAGAGCTGAGGGATATAATTCACCCCTCCACTTT
>TRBJ2-5|TRBV6-2/TRBV6-3|TRBD2|few
CASNLAGVETQYF
TGTGCCAGCAACCTAGCGGGAGTTGAGACCCAGTACTTC
>TRBJ1-2|TRBV24-1|.|many
CATSGTGAEGGYTF
TGTGCCACCAGCGGGACGGGGGCCGAGGGTGGCTACACCTTC
>TRBJ2-1|TRBV3-1|TRBD2|few
CASSPWRGVYNEQFF
TGTGCCAGCAGCCCCTGGCGGGGGGTCTACAATGAGCAGTTCTTC
>TRBJ2-7|TRBV20-1|.|.
CSAPNRDRYEQYF
TGCAGTGCACCGAACAGGGACCGCTACGAGCAGTACTTC
>TRBJ2-3|TRBV14|.|few
CASSQRLYTDTRYF
TGTGCCAGCAGCCAGAGACTGTACACAGATACGCGGTATTTT
>TRBJ2-3|TRBV7-2|TRBD2|.
CASTLLAGGTDTQYF
TGTGCCAGCACCCTCCTAGCGGGAGGCACAGATACGCAGTATTTT
>TRBJ2-3|TRBV5-1|.|.
CASSEGRPSTDTQYF
TGCGCCAGCAGTGAGGGGAGGCCCAGCACAGATACGCAGTATTTT
>TRBJ2-3|TRBV20-1|TRBD2|.
CSANDLAGASDTQYF
TGCAGTGCTAATGACCTAGCGGGAGCTTCAGATACGCAGTATTTT
>TRBJ2-6|TRBV10-1|.|many
CASSESASGANVLTF
TGCGCCAGCAGTGAGTCGGCCTCTGGGGCCAACGTCCTGACTTTC
>TRBJ2-3|TRBV19|.|few
CASSIGPGARTDTQYF
TGTGCCAGTAGTATAGGACCGGGGGCTCGCACAGATACGCAGTATTTT
>TRBJ2-7|TRBV5-4|TRBD1|few
CASSHNRGRYEQYF
TGTGCCAGCAGCCATAACAGGGGGCGATACGAGCAGTACTTC
>TRBJ1-4|TRBV12-3/TRBV12-4|.|few
CASSFSISQTTNEKLFF
TGTGCCAGCAGTTTTTCGATATCACAGACAACTAATGAAAAACTGTTTTTT
>TRBJ2-2|TRBV9|.|many
CASSPSTGELFF
TGTGCCAGCAGCCCTTCCACCGGGGAGCTGTTTTTT
>TRBJ2-7|TRBV28|.|few
CASSLSLSYEQYF
TGTGCCAGCAGTTTATCTCTCTCCTACGAGCAGTACTTC
>TRBJ2-5|TRBV24-1|TRBD1|.
CATSDSGQEETQYF
TGTGCCACCAGTGATTCAGGACAGGAAGAGACCCAGTACTTC
>TRBJ2-1|TRBV7-2|.|many
CASSQGHYNGQFF
TGTGCCAGCAGCCAGGGGCACTACAATGGGCAGTTCTTC
>TRBJ2-3|TRBV19|.|.
CASNPALTGGPTYTQYF
TGTGCCAGTAATCCGGCCCTCACGGGGGGCCCCACATATACGCAGTATTTT
>TRBJ2-2|TRBV7-9|.|many
CASNSGQVFTGELFF
TGTGCCAGCAACTCGGGACAAGTGTTCACCGGGGAGCTGTTTTTT
>TRBJ2-1|TRBV18|TRBD2|.
CASSPGLAGEGEQFF
TGTGCCAGCTCACCCGGCCTAGCGGGAGAAGGGGAGCAGTTCTTC
>TRBJ2-7|TRBV20-1|.|many
CSASIRRGAYEQYF
TGCAGTGCTAGTATTCGGCGAGGGGCCTACGAGCAGTACTTC
>TRBJ2-6|TRBV11-2|.|.
CASSLVGPNSGANVLTF
TGTGCCAGCAGCTTAGTAGGACCCAACTCTGGGGCCAACGTCCTGACTTTC
>TRBJ2-1|TRBV2|.|few
CASSNGEGNEQFF
TGTGCCAGCAGTAATGGAGAAGGGAATGAGCAGTTCTTC
>TRBJ1-1|TRBV5-1|.|many
CASSLKLDTEAFF
TGCGCCAGCAGCTTGAAGTTGGACACTGAAGCTTTCTTT
>TRBJ2-5|TRBV24-1|TRBD1|.
CATSDRTGGMSETQYF
TGTGCCACCAGTGATCGGACAGGGGGCATGAGCGAGACCCAGTACTTC